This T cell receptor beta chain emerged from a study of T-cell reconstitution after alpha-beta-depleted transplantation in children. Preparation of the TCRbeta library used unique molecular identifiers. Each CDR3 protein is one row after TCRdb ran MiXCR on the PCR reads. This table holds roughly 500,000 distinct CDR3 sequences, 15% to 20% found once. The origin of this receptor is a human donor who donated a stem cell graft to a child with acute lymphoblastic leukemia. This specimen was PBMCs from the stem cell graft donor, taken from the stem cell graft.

Here the CDR3 reads CASSSDRNQETQYF. CDR3 nucleotides: TGTGCCAGCAGTTCGGACAGGAACCAAGAGACCCAGTACTTC. The chain joins TRBV11-2 to TRBJ2-5; TRBD1 aligns across 7 bases. The CDR3 sequence is 14 residues long. J was trimmed by 0 bases and V by 6 bases; bases with no gene match: 4. Germline V lookup: CDR1 SGHAT, CDR2 FQNNGV.